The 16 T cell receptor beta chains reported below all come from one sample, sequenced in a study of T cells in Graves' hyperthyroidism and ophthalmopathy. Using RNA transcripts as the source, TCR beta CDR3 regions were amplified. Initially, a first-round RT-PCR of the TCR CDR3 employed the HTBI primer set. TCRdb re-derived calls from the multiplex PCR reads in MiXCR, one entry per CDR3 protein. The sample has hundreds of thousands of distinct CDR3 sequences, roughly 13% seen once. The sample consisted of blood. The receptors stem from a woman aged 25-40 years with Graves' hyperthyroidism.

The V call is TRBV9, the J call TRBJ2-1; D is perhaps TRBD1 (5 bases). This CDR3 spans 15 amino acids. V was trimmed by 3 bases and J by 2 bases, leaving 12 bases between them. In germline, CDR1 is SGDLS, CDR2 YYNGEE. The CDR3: CASSASGNTYNEQFF. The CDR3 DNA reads TGTGCCAGCAGCGCCTCAGGGAATACCTACAATGAGCAGTTCTTC.

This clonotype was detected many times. CDR3: CASSWTSTDTQYF. The CDR3 DNA is TGTGCCAGCAGTTGGACTAGCACAGATACGCAGTATTTT. The chain employs TRBV2 and TRBJ2-3; maybe TRBD2 (5 bases). Germline lookup yields CDR1 SNHLY and CDR2 FYNNEI. The CDR3 consists of 13 residues. V was trimmed by 5 bases and J by 0 bases, leaving 6 bases between them.

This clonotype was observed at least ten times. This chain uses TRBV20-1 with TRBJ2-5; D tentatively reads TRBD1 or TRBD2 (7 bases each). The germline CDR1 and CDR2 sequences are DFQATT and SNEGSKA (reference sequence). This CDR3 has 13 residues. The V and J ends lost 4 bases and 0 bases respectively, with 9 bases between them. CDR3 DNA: TGCAGTGCTACAGGGGGGGACCAAGAGACCCAGTACTTC. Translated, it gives CSATGGDQETQYF.

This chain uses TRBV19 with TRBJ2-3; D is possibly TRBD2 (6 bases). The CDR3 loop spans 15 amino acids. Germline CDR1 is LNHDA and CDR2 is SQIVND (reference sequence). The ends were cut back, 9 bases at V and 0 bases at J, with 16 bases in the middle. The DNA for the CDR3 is TGTGCCAGCCATAGGATTAGCGGAAGCACAGATACGCAGTATTTT. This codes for CASHRISGSTDTQYF.

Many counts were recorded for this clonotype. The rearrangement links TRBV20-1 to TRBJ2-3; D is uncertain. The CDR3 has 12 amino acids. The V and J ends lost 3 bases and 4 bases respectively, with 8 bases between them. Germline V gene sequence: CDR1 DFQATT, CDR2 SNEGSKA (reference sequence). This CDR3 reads CSASLVPDTQYF. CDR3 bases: TGCAGTGCTAGTTTGGTACCAGATACGCAGTATTTT.

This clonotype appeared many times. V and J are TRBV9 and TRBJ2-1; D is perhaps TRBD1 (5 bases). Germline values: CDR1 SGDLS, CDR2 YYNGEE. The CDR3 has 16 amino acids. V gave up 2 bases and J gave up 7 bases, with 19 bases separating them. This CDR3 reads CASSVPLAGNWNEQFF. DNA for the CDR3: TGTGCCAGCAGCGTTCCCCTGGCAGGGAATTGGAATGAGCAGTTCTTC.

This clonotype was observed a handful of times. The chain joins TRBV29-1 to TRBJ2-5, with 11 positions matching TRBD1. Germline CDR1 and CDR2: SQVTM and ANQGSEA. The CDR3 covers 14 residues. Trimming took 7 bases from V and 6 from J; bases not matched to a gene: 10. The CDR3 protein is CSAKLGTGGKTQYF. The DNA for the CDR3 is TGCAGCGCGAAACTCGGGACAGGGGGAAAGACCCAGTACTTC.

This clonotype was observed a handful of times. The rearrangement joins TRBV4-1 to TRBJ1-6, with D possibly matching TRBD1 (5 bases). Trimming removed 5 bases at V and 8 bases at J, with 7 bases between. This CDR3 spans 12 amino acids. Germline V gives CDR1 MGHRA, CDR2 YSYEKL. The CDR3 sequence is CASSGGDSPLHF. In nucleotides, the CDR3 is TGCGCCAGCAGCGGAGGGGATTCACCCCTCCACTTT.

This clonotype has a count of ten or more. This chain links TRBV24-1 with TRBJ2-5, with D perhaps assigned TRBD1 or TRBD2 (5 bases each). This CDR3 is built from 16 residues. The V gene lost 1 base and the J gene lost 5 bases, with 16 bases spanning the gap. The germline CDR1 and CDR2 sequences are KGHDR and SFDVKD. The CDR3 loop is CATSDFSRQGRETQYF. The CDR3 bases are TGTGCCACCAGTGATTTTAGTCGTCAGGGACGGGAGACCCAGTACTTC.

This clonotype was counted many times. The CDR3 region is CASSLTGTGSYEQYF. The CDR3 DNA reads TGTGCCAGCAGTCTCACCGGGACAGGGTCCTACGAGCAGTACTTC. J is TRBJ2-7 and V is TRBV28, with 9 bases matching TRBD1. V dropped 5 bases and J dropped 1; count of bases not matched to a gene: 6. The CDR3 runs 15 residues. Germline V lookup: CDR1 MDHEN, CDR2 SYDVKM.

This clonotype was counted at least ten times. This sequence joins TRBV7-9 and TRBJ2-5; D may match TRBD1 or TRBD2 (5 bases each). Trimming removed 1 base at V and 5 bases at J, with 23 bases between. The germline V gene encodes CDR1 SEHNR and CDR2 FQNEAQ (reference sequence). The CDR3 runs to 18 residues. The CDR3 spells CASSLDGLYWERGETQYF. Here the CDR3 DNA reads TGTGCCAGCAGCTTAGACGGACTTTATTGGGAGAGGGGCGAGACCCAGTACTTC.

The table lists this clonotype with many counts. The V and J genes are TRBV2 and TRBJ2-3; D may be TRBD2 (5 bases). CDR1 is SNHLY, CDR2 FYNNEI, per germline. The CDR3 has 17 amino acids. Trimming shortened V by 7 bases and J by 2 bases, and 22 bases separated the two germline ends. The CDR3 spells CASTDGVEQPNTDTQYF. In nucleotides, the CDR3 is TGTGCCAGCACCGACGGGGTGGAGCAACCGAACACAGATACGCAGTATTTT.

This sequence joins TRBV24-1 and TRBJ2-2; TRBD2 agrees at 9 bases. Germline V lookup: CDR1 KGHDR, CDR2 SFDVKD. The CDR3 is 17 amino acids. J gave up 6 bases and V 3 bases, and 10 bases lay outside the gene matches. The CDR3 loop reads CATSDTAGSGSPGELFF. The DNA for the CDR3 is TGTGCCACCAGTGATACCGCCGGTAGCGGGAGTCCCGGGGAGCTGTTTTTT.

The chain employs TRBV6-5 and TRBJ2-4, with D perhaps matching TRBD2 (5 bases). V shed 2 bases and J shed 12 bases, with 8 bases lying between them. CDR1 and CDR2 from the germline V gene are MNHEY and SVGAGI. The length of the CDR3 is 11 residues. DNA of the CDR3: TGTGCCAGCAGTTACGCGGGTACTCAGTACTTC. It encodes CASSYAGTQYF.

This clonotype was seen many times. Here the CDR3 DNA reads TGTGCCAGCGAAATGGGACTAGCGGGGGCGACCGAGCAGTACTTC. Its translation: CASEMGLAGATEQYF. The V call is TRBV2, the J call TRBJ2-7, with TRBD2 matching over 14 bases. Germline loops: CDR1 SNHLY, CDR2 FYNNEI. V shed 8 bases and J 6 bases; nucleotides not matched to a gene: 9. This CDR3 contains 15 residues.

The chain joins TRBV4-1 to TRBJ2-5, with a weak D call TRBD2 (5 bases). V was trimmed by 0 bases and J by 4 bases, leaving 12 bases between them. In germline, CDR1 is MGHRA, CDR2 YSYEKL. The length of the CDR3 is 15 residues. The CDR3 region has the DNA TGCGCCAGCAGCCAAGAGGGAGCGTCCATAGAGACCCAGTACTTC. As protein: CASSQEGASIETQYF.